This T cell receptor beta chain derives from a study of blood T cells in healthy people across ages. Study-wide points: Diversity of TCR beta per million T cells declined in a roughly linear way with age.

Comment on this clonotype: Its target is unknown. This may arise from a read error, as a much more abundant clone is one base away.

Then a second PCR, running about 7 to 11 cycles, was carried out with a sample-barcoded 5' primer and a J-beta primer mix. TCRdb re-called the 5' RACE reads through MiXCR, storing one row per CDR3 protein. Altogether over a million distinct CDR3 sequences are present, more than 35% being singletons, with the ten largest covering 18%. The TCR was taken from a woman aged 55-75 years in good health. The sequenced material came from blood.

The CDR3 bases are TGTGCCAGCAGTTTATCTTTAACGGGAGCGTACAATGAGCAGTTCTTC. Translated: CASSLSLTGAYNEQFF. The chain is built from TRBV27 and TRBJ2-1, with D perhaps TRBD2 (6 bases). The CDR3 is 16 residues long. Germline assignment: CDR1 MNHEY and CDR2 SMNVEV (reference sequence). Trimming removed 0 bases from V and 4 bases from J, with 13 bases in between.